Only one count was recorded for the clone carrying this TCR beta chain. Its antigen is not known. One junction end disagrees with the germline gene, perhaps due to a read error. Bone marrow was sampled from every patient at the time of active disease. This CDR3 is 13 amino acids long. Germline V gene sequence: CDR1 SEHNR, CDR2 FQNEAQ (reference sequence). This library used roughly 400 ng RNA and molecular barcoded adaptors spanning alpha/delta and beta/gamma chains. TCRdb passed the reads through MiXCR, listing each CDR3 protein once. The table has approximately 60,000 distinct CDR3 sequences, 20% to 25% seen once. The sample belongs to a study of read filtering for tumor transcriptome and immune sequencing. Whole-study context: IR-seq gave about 4.05 to 11 million TCR reads per sample; RNA-seq gave about 80 to 1,300. The study's findings and limits: IR-seq and RNA-seq agreed better without single-read clonotypes. The CD138-negative fraction was mixed bone marrow immune cells, not pure T cells.

Sequences were obtained from a population of CD138-negative cells sorted from bone marrow. The receptor was derived from a donor over 35 with multiple myeloma. The chain uses TRBV7-9 and TRBJ1-2; D possibly corresponds to TRBD1 (6 bases). The CDR3 is CASRRDTDYSYTF. In nucleotides, the CDR3 is TGTGCCAGCAGACGGGACACCGACTATAGCTACACCTTC.